One and the same sample provided the 22 T cell receptor beta chains below, sequenced in a study of shared clonotypes between healthy human individuals. Some clones are missing from TCRdb's copy, which holds only in-frame ones; the method was immunoSEQ multiplex PCR. The sample lists 1.4 million or so clones; 98% were seen once. The sequencing input was naive CD4+ T cells sorted from blood. Subset of the sample: CD45RA+ positively selected. These TCRs come from a man in his thirties or forties in good health.

This clone appeared once. The rearrangement uses TRBV14 and TRBJ2-1, with 13 bases matching TRBD2. The CDR3 has 16 residues. Trimming removed 4 bases from V and 6 bases from J; junction bases left unmatched: 6. Germline V gives CDR1 SGHDN, CDR2 FVKESK. The CDR3 region is CASSRGTSGTINEQFF. CDR3 DNA: TGTGCCAGCAGCCGGGGGACTAGCGGGACTATCAATGAGCAGTTCTTC. The complete variable domain, with remaining parts taken from reference TRBV14 and TRBJ2-1, reads EAGVTQFPSHSVIEKGQTVTLRCDPISGHDNLYWYRRVMGKEIKFLLHFVKESKQDESGMPNNRFLAERTGGTYSTLKVQPAELEDSGVYFCASSRGTSGTINEQFFGPGTRLTVL.

The chain uses TRBV27 and TRBJ1-5; the D gene is possibly TRBD1 (6 bases). The ends were cut back, 4 bases at V and 7 bases at J, with 14 bases in the middle. Germline V gene sequence: CDR1 MNHEY, CDR2 SMNVEV (reference sequence). This CDR3 comprises 14 residues. The CDR3 nucleotides read TGTGCCAGCAGTTCCACAGCGGGGGGCCAGCCCCAGCATTTT. Residues: CASSSTAGGQPQHF.

The chain employs TRBV5-4 and TRBJ2-1; D gene ambiguous. Trimming pared 1 base from V and 6 bases from J, leaving 5 bases between. This CDR3 contains 12 residues. CDR1 and CDR2 from the germline V gene are SGHNT and YYREEE (reference sequence). The CDR3 bases are TGTGCCAGCAGCTTGATGGGCAATGAGCAGTTCTTC. It is translated as CASSLMGNEQFF.

The CDR3 DNA sequence: TGTGCCAGCAGGCCCCTGGGGGGAGGGGAATACGAGCAGTACTTC. This encodes CASRPLGGGEYEQYF. The V call is TRBV28, the J call TRBJ2-7; 7 bases agree with TRBD2. The V and J ends lost 6 bases and 4 bases, in that order; junction bases with no gene match: 12. The CDR3 totals 15 residues. CDR1 is MDHEN, CDR2 SYDVKM, per germline.

The chain is built from TRBV7-6 and TRBJ2-4, with TRBD1 matching over 10 bases. CDR1 is SGHVS and CDR2 is FNYEAQ in the germline V gene. The CDR3 loop spans 19 amino acids. With V trimmed by 5 bases and J by 1 base, 14 bases remained unmatched. The CDR3: CASSPWGRQGAVAKNIQYF. The CDR3 DNA is TGTGCCAGCAGCCCATGGGGTCGACAGGGGGCGGTCGCCAAAAACATTCAGTACTTC.

The chain joins TRBV4-3 to TRBJ2-1; 12 bases agree with TRBD2. The CDR3 has 15 amino acids. Germline values: CDR1 LGHNA, CDR2 YSLEER. J was trimmed by 9 bases and V by 2 bases; bases with no gene match: 5. CDR3 in DNA: TGCGCCAGCAGCCAACTAGCGGGAGGGCCAATTGAGCAGTTCTTC. It encodes CASSQLAGGPIEQFF.

CDR3 DNA sequence: TGTGCCAGCAGCTTTCGGACAGGGGATAGCTCCTACGAGCAGTACTTC. It codes for CASSFRTGDSSYEQYF. The chain has TRBV5-4 and TRBJ2-7; TRBD1 matches 9 bases. CDR3 length equals 16 residues. Per germline, CDR1 SGHNT and CDR2 YYREEE (reference sequence). V shed 2 bases and J 0 bases; nucleotides not matched to a gene: 6.

On this clone: Other DNA sequences in the same sample also yield this CDR3. The gene calls are TRBV28 and TRBJ2-3, with D possibly called TRBD1 or TRBD2 (5 bases each). The germline V gene has CDR1 MDHEN and CDR2 SYDVKM. Deletions cut 3 bases from V and 1 base from J, with 11 bases between. This CDR3 has 15 residues. CDR3 in DNA: TGTGCCAGCAGTTTTTCAGGGACGGGCACAGATACGCAGTATTTT. It yields the protein CASSFSGTGTDTQYF.

As concerns this clone: This same CDR3 is encoded by further DNA sequences in the sample. V gene TRBV18 combines with J gene TRBJ2-3; no clear D gene. CDR1 KGHSH and CDR2 LQKENI come from the germline V gene. The CDR3 consists of 15 residues. The V end lost 2 bases, the J end lost 2 bases, and 11 bases lay between the germline ends. The CDR3 DNA is TGTGCCAGCTCACCAACCGGGCCAAACACAGATACGCAGTATTTT. Translating gives CASSPTGPNTDTQYF. Variable domain in full (rest from reference TRBV18 and TRBJ2-3): NAGVMQNPRHLVRRRGQEARLRCSPMKGHSHVYWYRQLPEEGLKFMVYLQKENIIDESGMPKERFSAEFPKEGPSILRIQQVVRGDSAAYFCASSPTGPNTDTQYFGPGTRLTVL.

The CDR3 nucleotides read TGTGCCAGCAGCTTAGCGTTGTCCACAGATACGCAGTATTTT. This sequence encodes CASSLALSTDTQYF. J is TRBJ2-3 and V is TRBV11-2, with unresolved D. This CDR3 comprises 14 residues. Trimming took off 1 base at V and 2 bases at J, with 7 bases between the two ends. Germline V gene sequence: CDR1 SGHAT, CDR2 FQNNGV. Looking up the rest from reference TRBV11-2 and TRBJ2-3 gives the full variable domain: EAGVAQSPRYKIIEKRQSVAFWCNPISGHATLYWYQQILGQGPKLLIQFQNNGVVDDSQLPKDRFSAERLKGVDSTLKIQPAKLEDSAVYLCASSLALSTDTQYFGPGTRLTVL.

This clone is a singleton in its sample. The rearrangement uses TRBV14 and TRBJ2-1; 7 bases map to TRBD2. Trimming took 4 bases from V and 4 from J; bases not matched to a gene: 7. Germline CDR1 SGHDN, CDR2 FVKESK. The CDR3 has 15 amino acids. CDR3 coding DNA: TGTGCCAGCAGCCCGCGGACTAGAGTATACAATGAGCAGTTCTTC. Translating gives CASSPRTRVYNEQFF. The full variable domain, in which reference TRBV14 and TRBJ2-1 provide the parts outside the CDR3, is EAGVTQFPSHSVIEKGQTVTLRCDPISGHDNLYWYRRVMGKEIKFLLHFVKESKQDESGMPNNRFLAERTGGTYSTLKVQPAELEDSGVYFCASSPRTRVYNEQFFGPGTRLTVL.

The rearrangement links TRBV27 to TRBJ2-1, with 10 bases aligning to TRBD2. The CDR3 extends over 15 amino acids. V trimming: 7 bases; J trimming: 8 bases; junction bases outside the gene matches: 11. The germline V gene encodes CDR1 MNHEY and CDR2 SMNVEV (reference sequence). This CDR3 is CASISGASGRHEQFF. In nucleotides, the CDR3 is TGTGCCAGCATAAGTGGGGCTAGCGGGAGACATGAGCAGTTCTTC.

The gene calls are TRBV2 and TRBJ2-7, with 14 bases matching TRBD2. V trimming: 3 bases; J trimming: 12 bases; junction bases outside the gene matches: 4. Germline V lookup: CDR1 SNHLY, CDR2 FYNNEI. This CDR3 has 13 residues. The CDR3 DNA reads as TGTGCCAGCAGTGACCGGACTAGCGGGAGGTGGTACTTC. Translation gives CASSDRTSGRWYF.

This chain uses TRBV27 with TRBJ2-7, with D perhaps TRBD1 (5 bases). The CDR3 length is 15 residues. V gave up 6 bases and J gave up 2 bases, with 17 bases separating them. CDR1 and CDR2 from the germline V gene are MNHEY and SMNVEV (reference sequence). CDR3 in DNA: TGTGCCAGCAGGATAGCTGGAGTGGGGCCCTACGAGCAGTACTTC. It translates to CASRIAGVGPYEQYF.

The chain links TRBV10-1 to TRBJ2-1, with D possibly being TRBD1 (6 bases). Trimming removed 11 bases from V and 2 bases from J, with 19 bases in between. CDR1 is WNHNN, CDR2 SYGVQD, per germline (reference sequence). The CDR3 loop spans 15 amino acids. In DNA form, the CDR3 reads TGCGCCGGCCCAATCCGGGACAACCCCTACAATGAGCAGTTCTTC. Translating gives CAGPIRDNPYNEQFF.

This clone was observed once. This chain connects TRBV7-4 to TRBJ2-1, with a weak D call TRBD2 (6 bases). Trimming shortened V by 5 bases and J by 10 bases, and 24 bases separated the two germline ends. The length of the CDR3 is 16 residues. The germline V gene has CDR1 SGHVT and CDR2 SQSDAQ. In DNA, the CDR3 is TGTGCCAGCAGCGGCGCGAAGATCGATCTACGGGAGGAGCAGTTCTTC. Translating it yields CASSGAKIDLREEQFF. Supplemented by reference TRBV7-4 and TRBJ2-1, the full variable domain reads GAGVSQSPRYKVAKRGRDVALRCDSISGHVTLYWYRQTLGQGSEVLTYSQSDAQRDKSGRPSGRFSAERPERSVSTLKIQRTEQGDSAVYLCASSGAKIDLREEQFFGPGTRLTVL.

This sequence joins TRBV7-2 and TRBJ1-1; no clear D. The V gene lost 5 bases and the J gene lost 1 base, with 8 bases spanning the gap. The CDR3 is made up of 13 amino acids. Per germline, CDR1 SGHTA and CDR2 FQGNSA. This CDR3 reads CASSVRQNTEAFF. The CDR3, as DNA: TGTGCCAGCAGCGTCAGACAGAACACTGAAGCTTTCTTT.

The chain combines TRBV27 with TRBJ2-7, with D unresolved. CDR1 and CDR2 (germline): MNHEY, SMNVEV (reference sequence). The V end was cut by 4 bases, the J end by 1 base, with 11 bases between. The CDR3 runs to 14 residues. CDR3 DNA: TGTGCCAGCAGTTCTTCCCAGGATTCCTACGAGCAGTACTTC. Amino acids: CASSSSQDSYEQYF.

The chain is built from TRBV15 and TRBJ2-1; 14 bases are shared with TRBD2. Germline V gene data show CDR1 as LNHNV and CDR2 as YYDKDF (reference sequence). V shed 3 bases, J shed 8 bases, and the junction held 6 bases outside the gene matches. CDR3 length: 16 amino acids. The CDR3, as DNA: TGTGCCACCAGCAGCCGACTAGCGGGAGGGATCGATGAGCAGTTCTTC. Protein: CATSSRLAGGIDEQFF.

The gene calls are TRBV18 and TRBJ1-1; TRBD1 aligns across 7 bases. V gave up 3 bases and J gave up 0 bases; unmatched junction bases: 4. CDR1 KGHSH and CDR2 LQKENI come from the germline V gene. The CDR3 totals 15 residues. DNA of the CDR3: TGTGCCAGCTCACCGGGTAGGGGGCTGAACACTGAAGCTTTCTTT. Translation gives CASSPGRGLNTEAFF.

V and J are TRBV19 and TRBJ1-5; D might be TRBD1 (5 bases). Trimming removed 6 bases at V and 4 bases at J, with 16 bases between. From germline, CDR1 is LNHDA and CDR2 SQIVND (reference sequence). This CDR3 contains 15 residues. The CDR3 reads CASRAKQVTNQPQHF. For the CDR3, the DNA is TGTGCCAGTAGGGCAAAACAGGTTACTAATCAGCCCCAGCATTTT.

This clone was seen a single time. The V call is TRBV11-2, the J call TRBJ2-7, with 7 positions matching TRBD2. CDR1 is SGHAT and CDR2 is FQNNGV in the germline V gene. The CDR3 runs 14 residues. The trim removed 5 bases at V and 4 bases at J, leaving 8 bases unmatched. CDR3 residues: CASSQTSGIYEQYF. CDR3 DNA: TGTGCCAGCAGCCAAACGAGCGGGATTTACGAGCAGTACTTC.